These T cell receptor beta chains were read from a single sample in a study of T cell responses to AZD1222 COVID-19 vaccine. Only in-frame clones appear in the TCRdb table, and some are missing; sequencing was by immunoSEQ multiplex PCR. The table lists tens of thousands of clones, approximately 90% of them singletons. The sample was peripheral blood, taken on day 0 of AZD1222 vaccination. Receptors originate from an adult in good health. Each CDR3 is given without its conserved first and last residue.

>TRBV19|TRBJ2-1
ASRGGLAGGPYNEQF
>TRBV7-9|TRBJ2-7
ASSSTGTGVYEQY
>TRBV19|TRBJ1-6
ASSIDGGPDNSPLH
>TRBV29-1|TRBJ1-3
SVALGSHGNTIY
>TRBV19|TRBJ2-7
ASSQSYEQY
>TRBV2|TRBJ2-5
ASSEAGQGIGSETQY
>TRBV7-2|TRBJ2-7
ASSEGHLDEQY
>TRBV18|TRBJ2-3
ASSPQGSPLEGTQY
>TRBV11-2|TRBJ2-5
ASSVGSQETQY
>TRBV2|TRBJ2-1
ASSKDSAEQF
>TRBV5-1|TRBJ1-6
ASSWGQGGEPLH
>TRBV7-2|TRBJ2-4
ASSTQTSGGAQNIQY
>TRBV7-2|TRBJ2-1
ASSLRRGDMSSYNEQF
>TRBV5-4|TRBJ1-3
ASSRNGDWGNTIY
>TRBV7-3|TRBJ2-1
ASSLKPPGGQGYNEQF
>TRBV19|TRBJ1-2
ASTLPAAGYGYT
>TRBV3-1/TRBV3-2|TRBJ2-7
ASSQVGQGRSYEQY
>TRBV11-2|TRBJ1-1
ASSLDAGATEAF
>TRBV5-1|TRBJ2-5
ASSYQQGTGETQY
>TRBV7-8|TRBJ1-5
ASSLALGQNNQPQH
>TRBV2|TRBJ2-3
ARRSLAGGPDTQY
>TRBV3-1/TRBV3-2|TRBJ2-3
ASTRRGTTDTQY
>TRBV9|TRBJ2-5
ASSVEGGRETQY
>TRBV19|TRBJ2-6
ASSSSSGANVLT
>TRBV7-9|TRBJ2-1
ASSSHRGGGEQF
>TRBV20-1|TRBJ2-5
SASPQETQY
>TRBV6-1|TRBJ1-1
ASSEPGPEAF
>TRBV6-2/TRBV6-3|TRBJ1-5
ASSFRQGSNQPQH
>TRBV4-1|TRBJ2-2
ASSQDRGVTGELF
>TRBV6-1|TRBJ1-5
ASSDSLGNQPQH
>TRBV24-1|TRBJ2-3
ATSDGTSGAVDTQY
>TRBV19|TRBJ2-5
ASSTTGVQETQY
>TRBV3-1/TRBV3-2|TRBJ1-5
ASSQAYNQPQH
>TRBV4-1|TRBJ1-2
ASSQPTGGFGYT
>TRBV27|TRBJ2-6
ASRDRNSGANVLT
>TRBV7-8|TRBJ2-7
ASSLLAGVYEQY
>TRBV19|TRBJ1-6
ASRQGQGDSPLH
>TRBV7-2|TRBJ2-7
ASSNTGTLKTYEQY
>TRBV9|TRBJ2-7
ASSVETSGIGEQY
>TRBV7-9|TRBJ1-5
ASSGPGPNQPQH
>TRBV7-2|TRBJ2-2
ASSLVAGSYTGELF
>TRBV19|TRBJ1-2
ASKADPPNYGYT
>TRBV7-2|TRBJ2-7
ASSLAGTYEQY
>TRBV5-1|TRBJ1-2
ASSWDRGQDYGYT
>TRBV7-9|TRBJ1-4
ASSLGLGRGTEKLF
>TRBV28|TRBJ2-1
ASSLRLGTESSYNEQF
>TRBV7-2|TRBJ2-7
ASSLSGGREQY